The present TCR beta chain was sequenced within a study of spatial heterogeneity in lung cancer (dated by TCRdb to about 2019). With respect to the entire study: Beta-chain transcripts were consistently detected in greater numbers than alpha-chain transcripts, which likely reflects a higher abundance of beta-chain transcripts. Nonsynonymous mutation counts, determined by whole-exome sequencing of tumor tissue, were related to features of the TCR repertoire. Both alpha and beta chains were TCR-sequenced in approximately 200 tumor regions, 64 matched nontumor lung samples and 45 to 60 PBMC samples obtained at surgery. In non-small cell lung cancer, the study quantitatively compared TCR alpha and beta repertoires across several tumor regions, matched nontumor lung, and blood. In the raw uncorrected reads, each unique combination of TCR and UMI appeared more than ten times on average. The investigation overall reported the following: Ubiquitous expanded tumor TCRs were found in blood more often at tumor resection than at routine follow-up. Confirming at a functional level the hypothesis that regional TCRs recognize regional mutations was considered to require additional single-cell paired TCR alpha and beta sequencing.

V and J are truncated by 6 bases and 11 bases respectively, leaving an intervening sequence of 19 bases. From its cysteine to its phenylalanine, the CDR3 spans 13 amino acids. The entry retains the CDR3 DNA only, 39 bases that are in frame from base 1. In the paper's terms, the time point label means: sample taken at primary tumor resection. Donors were over 60 patients with early-stage, untreated non-small cell lung cancer from the lung TRACERx cohort. Without any cell sorting, TCR sequencing was performed on whole RNA extracted either from tumor and nontumor lung tissue or from cryopreserved PBMC samples. Patients were selected for TCR sequencing only if sufficient RNA was available from at least two tumor regions. Ten or more counts support this clonotype. The antigen it binds to is not known. No base qualities exist here, and no much larger clone lies one base off it. Receptors were amplified or captured by 5' RACE. Instrument on record: NextSeq 500. The TCR library protocol attached a unique molecular identifier to each TCR cDNA molecule to allow correction of PCR and sequencing errors. In the authors' own workflow: TCR identification, UMI-based error correction and CDR3 extraction were performed with Decombinator tools. TCRs above a frequency of 2 per 1,000, corresponding to the top 1% of the tumor frequency distribution, were defined as expanded. Each repertoire was subsampled 100 times to 5,000 TCRs, after which Renyi diversity was computed with the R vegan package. CDR3 similarity networks were built from amino acid triplet string-kernel similarity, connecting CDR3s with pairwise similarity above 0.82. TCRdb trimmed public reads at Q25 via fastp, called clones via MiXCR and kept in-frame beta chains. One record per CDR3 amino acid sequence lists the most common genes and DNA. The V and J calls, along with clone size, are taken from TCRdb and not from the paper's own processing. The sample table holds 6,500 or so distinct CDR3 sequences, of which around 7% were seen once. Roughly 80% of the sample is held by the ten biggest clonotypes.

The material sequenced was PBMCs, taken at surgery. This receptor was taken from a male donor with early-stage non-small cell lung cancer. The rearranged segments are TRBV12-3 or TRBV12-4 and TRBJ1-1; the D segment could be TRBD1, given 6 matching bases. This receptor has the CDR3 CASSRGSTGLAFF. The DNA sequence follows: TGTGCCAGCAGCAGGGGATCGACTGGGTTGGCTTTCTTT.